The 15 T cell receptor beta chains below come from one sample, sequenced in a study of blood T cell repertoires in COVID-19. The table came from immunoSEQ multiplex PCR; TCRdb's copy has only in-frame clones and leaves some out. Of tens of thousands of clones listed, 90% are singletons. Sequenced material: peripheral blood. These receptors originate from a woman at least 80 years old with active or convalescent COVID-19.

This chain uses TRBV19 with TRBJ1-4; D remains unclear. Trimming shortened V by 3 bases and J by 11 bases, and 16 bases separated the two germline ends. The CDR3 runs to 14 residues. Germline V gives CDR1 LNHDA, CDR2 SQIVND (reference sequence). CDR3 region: CASSMREEAMKLFF. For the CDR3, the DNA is TGTGCCAGTAGTATGAGGGAGGAGGCTATGAAACTGTTTTTT. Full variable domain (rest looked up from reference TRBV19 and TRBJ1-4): DGGITQSPKYLFRKEGQNVTLSCEQNLNHDAMYWYRQDPGQGLRLIYYSQIVNDFQKGDIAEGYSVSREKKESFPLTVTSAQKNPTAFYLCASSMREEAMKLFFGSGTQLSVL.

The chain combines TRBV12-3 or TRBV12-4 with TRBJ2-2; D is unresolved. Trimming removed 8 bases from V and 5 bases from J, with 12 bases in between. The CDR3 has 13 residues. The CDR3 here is CASAQVVTGELFF. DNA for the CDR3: TGTGCCAGCGCCCAGGTTGTTACCGGGGAGCTGTTTTTT.

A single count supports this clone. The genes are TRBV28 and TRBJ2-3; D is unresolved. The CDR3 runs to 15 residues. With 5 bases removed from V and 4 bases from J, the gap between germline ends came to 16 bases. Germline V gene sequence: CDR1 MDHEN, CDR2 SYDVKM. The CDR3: CASSAATPRADTQYF. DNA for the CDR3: TGTGCCAGCAGTGCGGCCACCCCCAGAGCAGATACGCAGTATTTT.

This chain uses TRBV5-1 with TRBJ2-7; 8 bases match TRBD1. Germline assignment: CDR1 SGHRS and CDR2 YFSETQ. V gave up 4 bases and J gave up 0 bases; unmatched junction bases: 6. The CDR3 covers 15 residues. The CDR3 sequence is CASSPRTGNSYEQYF. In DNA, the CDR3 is TGCGCCAGCAGCCCCCGGACAGGGAACTCCTACGAGCAGTACTTC.

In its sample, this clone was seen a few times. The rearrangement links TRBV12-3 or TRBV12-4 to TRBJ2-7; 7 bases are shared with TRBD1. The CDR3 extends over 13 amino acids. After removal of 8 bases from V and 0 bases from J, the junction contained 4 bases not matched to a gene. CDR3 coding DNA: TGTGCCAGCGGGGACAGAGTCTCCTACGAGCAGTACTTC. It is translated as CASGDRVSYEQYF.

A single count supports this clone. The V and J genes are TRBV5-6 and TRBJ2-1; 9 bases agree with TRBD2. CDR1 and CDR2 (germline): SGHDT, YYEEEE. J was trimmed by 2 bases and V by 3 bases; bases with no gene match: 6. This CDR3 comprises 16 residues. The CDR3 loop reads CASSYLGGGAYNEQFF. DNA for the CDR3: TGTGCCAGCAGCTACTTGGGCGGGGGGGCCTACAATGAGCAGTTCTTC.

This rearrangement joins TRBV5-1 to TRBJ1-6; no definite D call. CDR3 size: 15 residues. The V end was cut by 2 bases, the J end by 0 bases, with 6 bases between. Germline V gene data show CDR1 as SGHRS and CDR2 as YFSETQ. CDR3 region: CASSLGSSYNSPLHF. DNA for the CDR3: TGCGCCAGCAGCTTAGGGAGCTCCTATAATTCACCCCTCCACTTT. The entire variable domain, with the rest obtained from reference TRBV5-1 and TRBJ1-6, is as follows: KAGVTQTPRYLIKTRGQQVTLSCSPISGHRSVSWYQQTPGQGLQFLFEYFSETQRNKGNFPGRFSGRQFSNSRSEMNVSTLELGDSALYLCASSLGSSYNSPLHFGNGTRLTVT.

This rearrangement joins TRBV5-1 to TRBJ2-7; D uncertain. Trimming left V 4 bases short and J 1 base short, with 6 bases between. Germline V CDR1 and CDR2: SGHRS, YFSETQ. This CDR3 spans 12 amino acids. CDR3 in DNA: TGCGCCAGCAGCGTGGTATCCTACGAGCAGTACTTC. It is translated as CASSVVSYEQYF.

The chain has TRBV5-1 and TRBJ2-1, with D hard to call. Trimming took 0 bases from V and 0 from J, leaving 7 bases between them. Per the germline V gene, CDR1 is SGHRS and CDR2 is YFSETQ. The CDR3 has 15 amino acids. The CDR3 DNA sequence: TGCGCCAGCAGCTTGGGCCCTAACTCCTACAATGAGCAGTTCTTC. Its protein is CASSLGPNSYNEQFF.

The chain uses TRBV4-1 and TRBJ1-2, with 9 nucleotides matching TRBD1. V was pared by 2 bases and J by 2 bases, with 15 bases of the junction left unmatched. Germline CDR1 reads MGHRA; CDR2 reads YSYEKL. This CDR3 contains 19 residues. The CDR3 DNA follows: TGCGCCAGCAGCCAAATAGTACAGGGGGCGCCCCTCGGGAACTATGGCTACACCTTC. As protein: CASSQIVQGAPLGNYGYTF.

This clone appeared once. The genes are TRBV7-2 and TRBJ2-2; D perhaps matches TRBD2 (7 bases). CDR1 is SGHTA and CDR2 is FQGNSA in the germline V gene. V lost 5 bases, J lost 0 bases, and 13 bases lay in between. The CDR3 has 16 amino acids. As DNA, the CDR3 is TGTGCCAGCAGCGCCTTCGGGGGGCCGAACACCGGGGAGCTGTTTTTT. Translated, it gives CASSAFGGPNTGELFF.

The CDR3 loop reads CASSRQGVLGTDTQYF. The CDR3 DNA reads TGTGCCAGCAGTCGCCAGGGGGTACTGGGCACAGATACGCAGTATTTT. The chain has TRBV28 and TRBJ2-3; 7 bases are shared with TRBD1. There are 16 residues in the CDR3. V dropped 5 bases and J dropped 1; count of bases not matched to a gene: 9. In germline, CDR1 is MDHEN, CDR2 SYDVKM.

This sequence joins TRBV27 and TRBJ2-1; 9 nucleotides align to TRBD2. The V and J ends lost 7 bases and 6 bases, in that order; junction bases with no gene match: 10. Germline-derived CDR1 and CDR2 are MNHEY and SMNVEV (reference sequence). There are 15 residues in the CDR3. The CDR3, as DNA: TGTGCCAGCATCAAAGCGGGGGGCGTCTTCAATGAGCAGTTCTTC. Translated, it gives CASIKAGGVFNEQFF.

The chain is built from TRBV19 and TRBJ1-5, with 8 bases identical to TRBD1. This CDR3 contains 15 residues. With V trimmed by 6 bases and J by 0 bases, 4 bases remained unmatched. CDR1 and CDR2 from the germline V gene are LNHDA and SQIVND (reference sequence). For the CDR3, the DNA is TGTGCCAGTAGCCTCACAGGGGGTAGCAATCAGCCCCAGCATTTT. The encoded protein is CASSLTGGSNQPQHF.

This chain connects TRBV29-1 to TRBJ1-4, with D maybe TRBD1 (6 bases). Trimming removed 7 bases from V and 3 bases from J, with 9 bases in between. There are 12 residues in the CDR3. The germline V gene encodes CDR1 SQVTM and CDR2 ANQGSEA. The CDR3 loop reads CSAGAANEKLFF. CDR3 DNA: TGCAGCGCAGGGGCCGCTAATGAAAAACTGTTTTTT.